These 30 T cell receptor beta chains originate from one sample sequenced in a study of cytomegalovirus exposure and HLA in healthy donors. Assay: immunoSEQ multiplex PCR; the TCRdb copy retains only in-frame clones and omits some. The sample carries about 120,000 clones, about 85% recorded once. Sequenced input: PBMCs. The source is a man aged 18 to 30 in good health and CMV-seropositive.

In this sample, this clone turned up once. CDR3 coding DNA: TGTGCCAGTAGTGTCACAGGGGGCGTAGGCTACACCTTC. Protein product: CASSVTGGVGYTF. The chain links TRBV19 to TRBJ1-2; 9 nucleotides line up with TRBD1. The CDR3 spans 13 residues. V lost 5 bases, J lost 8 bases, and 6 bases stayed unmatched. Germline V gene lookup returns CDR1 LNHDA and CDR2 SQIVND (reference sequence).

The chain couples TRBV11-3 to TRBJ2-7, with a tentative D call TRBD2 (7 bases). The CDR3 spans 16 residues. CDR1 SGHNT and CDR2 YENEEA come from the germline V gene. V gave up 7 bases and J gave up 0 bases, with 19 bases separating them. The CDR3 reads CASIPGRGGSSYEQYF. DNA for the CDR3: TGTGCCAGCATCCCAGGGAGGGGGGGGAGCTCCTACGAGCAGTACTTC. Complete variable domain (other parts from reference TRBV11-3 and TRBJ2-7): EAGVVQSPRYKIIEKKQPVAFWCNPISGHNTLYWYLQNLGQGPELLIRYENEEAVDDSQLPKDRFSAERLKGVDSTLKIQPAELGDSAVYLCASIPGRGGSSYEQYFGPGTRLTVT.

The V gene is TRBV7-2, the J gene TRBJ2-7; 9 bases are shared with TRBD1. Trimming removed 4 bases from V and 5 bases from J; junction bases left unmatched: 6. The CDR3 totals 14 residues. CDR1 is SGHTA and CDR2 is FQGNSA in the germline V gene. CDR3 amino acids: CASSWDRVTHEQYF. The CDR3 nucleotides read TGTGCCAGCAGCTGGGACAGGGTTACCCACGAGCAGTACTTC.

The V call is TRBV11-2, the J call TRBJ2-3, with a tentative D call TRBD2 (7 bases). V lost 2 bases to trimming and J lost 6 bases, with 12 bases between them. The CDR3 extends over 14 amino acids. The germline CDR1 and CDR2 sequences are SGHAT and FQNNGV. The CDR3 here is CASSLKGGGDTQYF. For the CDR3, the DNA is TGTGCCAGCAGCTTAAAGGGAGGGGGGGATACGCAGTATTTT.

The rearrangement links TRBV7-2 to TRBJ1-2, with unresolved D. With 5 bases removed from V and 8 bases from J, the gap between germline ends came to 12 bases. CDR3 length: 12 amino acids. Per the germline V gene, CDR1 is SGHTA and CDR2 is FQGNSA. CDR3 in amino acids: CASSPAVWGYTF. The DNA for the CDR3 is TGTGCCAGCAGCCCGGCGGTTTGGGGCTACACCTTC.

This chain uses TRBV7-6 with TRBJ2-2; D is uncertain. From germline, CDR1 is SGHVS and CDR2 FNYEAQ. The CDR3 length is 17 residues. V was clipped by 1 base and J by 5 bases, with 17 bases between them. Written as DNA, the CDR3 is TGTGCCAGCAGCTTAGATCTCTCCAAGCCTATAACCGGGGAGCTGTTTTTT. Its protein is CASSLDLSKPITGELFF.

The rearrangement links TRBV27 to TRBJ2-1, with TRBD2 matching over 10 bases. Germline CDR1 is MNHEY and CDR2 is SMNVEV (reference sequence). J lost 6 bases, V lost 7 bases, and 15 bases had no gene match. This CDR3 is 17 amino acids long. The CDR3 sequence is CASKLSPSSGRANEQFF. CDR3 DNA sequence: TGTGCCAGCAAACTAAGCCCCTCCAGCGGGAGGGCCAATGAGCAGTTCTTC.

The chain has TRBV7-9 and TRBJ2-5; unclear D gene. This CDR3 has 15 residues. Germline values: CDR1 SEHNR, CDR2 FQNEAQ (reference sequence). V lost 2 bases to trimming and J lost 1 base, with 11 bases between them. The CDR3 reads CASSLSGEGQETQYF. In DNA, the CDR3 is TGTGCCAGCAGCTTATCCGGAGAAGGCCAAGAGACCCAGTACTTC.

Worth noting for this clone: The junction does not match germline at one end; this may be a read error. V usage is TRBV7-6 and J usage is TRBJ2-7; no clear D gene. This CDR3 spans 13 amino acids. Germline CDR1 reads SGHVS; CDR2 reads FNYEAQ. CDR3 nucleotide sequence: TGTGCCAGCAGCTTAGCGTTATCCTCCGAGCAGTACTTC. Its translation is CASSLALSSEQYF.

The gene calls are TRBV10-1 and TRBJ1-5; perhaps TRBD1 as D (5 bases). V lost 10 bases, J lost 5 bases, and 21 bases lay in between. Germline V CDR1 and CDR2: WNHNN, SYGVQD (reference sequence). The CDR3 totals 15 residues. This CDR3 is CANRQTSKFDQPQHF. The CDR3 nucleotides are TGCGCCAATCGACAGACTTCTAAGTTTGATCAGCCCCAGCATTTT.

CDR3 sequence reads: CAISDGRARGQPQHF. The CDR3 nucleotides are TGTGCCATCAGTGATGGCAGGGCACGCGGTCAGCCCCAGCATTTT. The V call is TRBV10-3, the J call TRBJ1-5, with D maybe TRBD1 (5 bases). From germline, CDR1 is ENHRY and CDR2 SYGVKD. This CDR3 contains 15 residues. Trimming left V 3 bases short and J 6 bases short, with 15 bases between.

This clone turned up a few times. V and J are TRBV5-1 and TRBJ2-7, with 8 positions matching TRBD1. The CDR3 covers 13 residues. Per the germline V gene, CDR1 is SGHRS and CDR2 is YFSETQ. V was pared by 2 bases and J by 5 bases, with 3 bases of the junction left unmatched. CDR3 in DNA: TGCGCCAGCAGCTTAGGACAGGGCAACGAGCAGTACTTC. The encoded protein is CASSLGQGNEQYF.

A word on this clone: At one of its ends the junction is not consistent with the germline gene, which may arise from a read error. This sequence joins TRBV7-8 and TRBJ2-7, with 7 nucleotides matching TRBD1. The CDR3 loop spans 15 amino acids. Germline lookup yields CDR1 SGHVS and CDR2 FQNEAQ. CDR3 protein: CASTLGTVNSYEQYF. DNA of the CDR3: TGTGCCAGCACCTTAGGGACAGTAAACTCCTACGAGCAGTACTTC. The full variable domain, in which reference TRBV7-8 and TRBJ2-7 provide the parts outside the CDR3, is GAGVSQSPRYKVAKRGQDVALRCDPISGHVSLFWYQQALGQGPEFLTYFQNEAQLDKSGLPSDRFFAERPEGSVSTLKIQRTQQEDSAVYLCASTLGTVNSYEQYFGPGTRLTVT.

The rearrangement uses TRBV5-1 and TRBJ1-2; D is uncertain. There are 13 residues in the CDR3. Trimming took off 0 bases at V and 5 bases at J, with 8 bases between the two ends. The germline V gene has CDR1 SGHRS and CDR2 YFSETQ. DNA for the CDR3: TGCGCCAGCAGCTTGGCCGGGAGTTATGGCTACACCTTC. This codes for CASSLAGSYGYTF.

The chain joins TRBV30 to TRBJ1-2; 12 nucleotides line up with TRBD1. V dropped 7 bases and J dropped 4; count of bases not matched to a gene: 4. The CDR3 spans 13 residues. Looked up from germline, CDR1 is GTSNPN and CDR2 is SVGIG (reference sequence). CDR3 coding DNA: TGTGCCTCCGGGACAGGGGGCGTCTATGGCTACACCTTC. This gives the protein CASGTGGVYGYTF.

The chain couples TRBV6-5 to TRBJ2-7, with 7 positions matching TRBD1. The CDR3 is made up of 14 amino acids. CDR1 and CDR2 (germline): MNHEY, SVGAGI. Trimming cost V 6 bases and J 2 bases; bases outside gene matches: 7. The CDR3 DNA sequence: TGTGCCAGCAGAACAGGGGCAGCAGCCTACGAGCAGTACTTC. Translating gives CASRTGAAAYEQYF.

V gene TRBV6-6 combines with J gene TRBJ1-6, with D possibly being TRBD1 (5 bases). The CDR3 runs to 14 residues. CDR1 is MNHNY and CDR2 is SVGAGI in the germline V gene (reference sequence). Trimming stripped 6 bases from V and 8 bases from J, with 14 bases between. This CDR3 reads CASSATVRDSPLHF. In DNA form, the CDR3 reads TGTGCCAGCAGCGCGACAGTGAGAGATTCACCCCTCCACTTT.

This clone appeared once. Other DNA sequences of this sample code for an identical CDR3. J is TRBJ2-7 and V is TRBV29-1; D might be TRBD2 (6 bases). The CDR3 totals 13 residues. Germline CDR1 SQVTM, CDR2 ANQGSEA. V lost 7 bases and J 0 bases, leaving 13 bases between the germline ends. DNA of the CDR3: TGCAGCGCCCTCGGGGGTAGCTCCTACGAGCAGTACTTC. It specifies CSALGGSSYEQYF.

The chain links TRBV4-2 to TRBJ2-3; tentative D call: TRBD1 (6 bases). The CDR3 loop spans 16 amino acids. Per the germline V gene, CDR1 is LGHNA and CDR2 is YNFKEQ. The V and J ends lost 0 bases and 1 base respectively, with 11 bases between them. The CDR3 DNA is TGTGCCAGCAGCCAAGATGGACAGCCTGGCACAGATACGCAGTATTTT. It encodes CASSQDGQPGTDTQYF.

V usage is TRBV9 and J usage is TRBJ2-7; 11 positions match TRBD1. This CDR3 comprises 18 residues. Trimming removed 2 bases from V and 2 bases from J; junction bases left unmatched: 12. Germline CDR1 and CDR2: SGDLS and YYNGEE. This CDR3 is CASSVGGGPGQGAYEQYF. As DNA, the CDR3 is TGTGCCAGCAGCGTCGGTGGGGGACCGGGACAGGGGGCCTACGAGCAGTACTTC.

The chain combines TRBV19 with TRBJ1-6; D unclear. From germline, CDR1 is LNHDA and CDR2 SQIVND (reference sequence). The ends were cut back, 2 bases at V and 7 bases at J, with 9 bases in the middle. The CDR3 is made up of 14 amino acids. The CDR3 reads CASSIHQANSPLHF. In DNA, the CDR3 is TGTGCCAGTAGTATACACCAGGCAAATTCACCCCTCCACTTT.

The chain is built from TRBV7-8 and TRBJ2-3; D not certain. Germline CDR1 reads SGHVS; CDR2 reads FQNEAQ. The CDR3 loop spans 13 amino acids. Trimming took off 1 base at V and 5 bases at J, with 7 bases between the two ends. The CDR3 region is CASSLDLRDTQYF. The CDR3 bases are TGTGCCAGCAGCTTAGACCTCAGAGATACGCAGTATTTT. The full variable domain, with the rest looked up from reference TRBV7-8 and TRBJ2-3, is GAGVSQSPRYKVAKRGQDVALRCDPISGHVSLFWYQQALGQGPEFLTYFQNEAQLDKSGLPSDRFFAERPEGSVSTLKIQRTQQEDSAVYLCASSLDLRDTQYFGPGTRLTVL.

J is TRBJ1-5 and V is TRBV18; D possibly corresponds to TRBD1 (6 bases). Trimming removed 3 bases at V and 5 bases at J, with 8 bases between. The CDR3 covers 13 residues. From germline, CDR1 is KGHSH and CDR2 LQKENI. The CDR3 loop reads CASSPDSHQPQHF. Here the CDR3 DNA reads TGTGCCAGCTCACCGGACAGCCATCAGCCCCAGCATTTT.

The genes are TRBV5-4 and TRBJ2-7; TRBD2 aligns across 14 bases. Trimming removed 4 bases from V and 9 bases from J; junction bases left unmatched: 6. Germline assignment: CDR1 SGHNT and CDR2 YYREEE (reference sequence). The CDR3 is 14 amino acids. This CDR3 is CASSTRLAGGPQYF. Here the CDR3 DNA reads TGTGCCAGCAGCACCCGACTAGCGGGGGGGCCGCAGTACTTC.

V usage is TRBV7-8 and J usage is TRBJ2-1, with a weak D call TRBD1 (6 bases). Germline-derived CDR1 and CDR2 are SGHVS and FQNEAQ. This CDR3 is built from 15 residues. The ends were cut back, 0 bases at V and 4 bases at J, with 10 bases in the middle. The DNA for the CDR3 is TGTGCCAGCAGCTTAGCGGGAAGGGGGTACAATGAGCAGTTCTTC. This encodes CASSLAGRGYNEQFF.

This clone appeared once. This rearrangement joins TRBV5-1 to TRBJ2-5; 7 nucleotides line up with TRBD1. Germline lookup yields CDR1 SGHRS and CDR2 YFSETQ. With V trimmed by 4 bases and J by 1 base, 4 bases remained unmatched. The CDR3 contains 14 residues. The DNA of the CDR3 is TGCGCCAGCAGCCCACAGGGGTTCCAAGAGACCCAGTACTTC. Translation gives CASSPQGFQETQYF.

The J gene is TRBJ2-7, the V gene TRBV11-1; 7 bases fit TRBD1. The CDR3 spans 13 residues. Germline V gene sequence: CDR1 SGHAT, CDR2 FQDESV (reference sequence). V was clipped by 7 bases and J by 7 bases; unmatched bases: 10. The DNA for the CDR3 is TGTGCCAGCAAGGGACAGCCGAACAATGAGCAGTACTTC. It encodes CASKGQPNNEQYF.

The gene calls are TRBV11-2 and TRBJ2-7; D is unresolved. The CDR3 extends over 12 amino acids. Germline lookup yields CDR1 SGHAT and CDR2 FQNNGV. Trimming took 4 bases from V and 3 from J, leaving 7 bases between them. CDR3 sequence reads: CASSSTVYEQYF. CDR3 DNA: TGTGCCAGCAGCTCCACAGTCTACGAGCAGTACTTC.

The chain joins TRBV18 to TRBJ1-1; 9 bases are a match to TRBD1. The V gene end was trimmed by 3 bases and the J gene end by 2 bases; junction bases not matched to a gene: 10. Germline assignment: CDR1 KGHSH and CDR2 LQKENI. CDR3 length: 17 residues. CDR3 DNA: TGTGCCAGCTCACCTACCGGGACAGGGACTCTTAACACTGAAGCTTTCTTT. Protein product: CASSPTGTGTLNTEAFF.

The chain recombines TRBV5-1 with TRBJ2-1, with 9 nucleotides matching TRBD2. The germline V gene has CDR1 SGHRS and CDR2 YFSETQ. The CDR3 is 15 residues long. V dropped 3 bases and J dropped 8; count of bases not matched to a gene: 9. The CDR3 loop is CASSSTGTSFDEQFF. The CDR3 region has the DNA TGCGCCAGCAGCTCAACCGGGACTAGCTTCGATGAGCAGTTCTTC.